The source of this T cell receptor beta chain is a study of blood T cell repertoires in COVID-19. For the study at large: The United States, Italy and Spain supplied acute and convalescent COVID-19 samples. From T cells, B-cell-depleted T cells, or PBMCs came the material, which was cDNA or gDNA.

V lost 5 bases and J 6 bases, leaving 13 bases between the germline ends. The CDR3 loop spans 14 amino acids. Germline CDR1 and CDR2: SGHNT and YENEEA. As processed by the authors: The authors estimated nucleated cell counts from reference gene primer amplification. The data were produced by immunoSEQ multiplex PCR, yet TCRdb's version contains in-frame clones alone and is incomplete. V, J and clone size are those of that table, while D and trimming were read from the DNA. The table has approximately 290,000 clones, over 75% seen once. This clone has a single count. The rearrangement joins TRBV11-3 to TRBJ2-2, with D tentatively TRBD2 (5 bases). This receptor was obtained from an older woman with acute or convalescent COVID-19. Sequencing used peripheral blood. The CDR3 region is CASSGRDGAGELFF. CDR3 coding DNA: TGTGCCAGCAGCGGGAGAGATGGGGCCGGGGAGCTGTTTTTT. Using reference TRBV11-3 and TRBJ2-2 for the parts outside the CDR3, the full variable domain is EAGVVQSPRYKIIEKKQPVAFWCNPISGHNTLYWYLQNLGQGPELLIRYENEEAVDDSQLPKDRFSAERLKGVDSTLKIQPAELGDSAVYLCASSGRDGAGELFFGEGSRLTVL.